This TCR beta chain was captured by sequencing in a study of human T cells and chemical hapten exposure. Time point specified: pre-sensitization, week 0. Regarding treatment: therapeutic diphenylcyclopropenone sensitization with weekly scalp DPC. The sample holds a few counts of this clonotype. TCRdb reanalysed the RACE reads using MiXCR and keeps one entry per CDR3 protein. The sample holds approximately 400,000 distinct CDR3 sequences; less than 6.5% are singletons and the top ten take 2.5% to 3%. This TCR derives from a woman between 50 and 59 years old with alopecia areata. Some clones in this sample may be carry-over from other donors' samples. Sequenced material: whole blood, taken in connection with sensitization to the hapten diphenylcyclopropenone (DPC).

The CDR3 loop reads CASSLKQGPNEQFF. The CDR3 DNA sequence: TGTGCCAGCAGCTTGAAACAGGGGCCCAATGAGCAGTTCTTC. The chain links TRBV7-2 to TRBJ2-1; 7 bases match TRBD1. The CDR3 extends over 14 amino acids. From germline, CDR1 is SGHTA and CDR2 FQGNSA. After removal of 3 bases from V and 6 bases from J, the junction contained 5 bases not matched to a gene.